The rows below give T cell receptor beta chains drawn from one sample of a study of identical twins. TCRdb itself ran the 5' RACE reads through MiXCR, one entry per CDR3 protein. The sample contains about 700,000 distinct CDR3 sequences, 8.5% to 9.5% of which appear only once. These same data were also listed under a study on yellow fever vaccine responses in identical twins.

Sequencing was done on a sample of PBMCs. All receptors derive from a woman aged 18-29 years in good health. CDR3s include the opening cysteine and the closing phenylalanine or tryptophan. A D gene is named only where the DNA matches it firmly. Clone size is not always given. Where it is, it says once, few, many or a class for expanded clones.

v_call	d_call	clone_size	cdr3_length	j_call	cdr3_aa	cdr3_nt
TRBV30	NA	few	12	TRBJ1-5	CAWSGQDQPQHF	TGTGCCTGGAGTGGGCAGGATCAGCCCCAGCATTTT
TRBV24-1	TRBD2	NA	13	TRBJ2-7	CATGGTSGYEQYF	TGTGCCACCGGGGGGACTAGCGGCTACGAGCAGTACTTC
TRBV7-3	NA	NA	15	TRBJ2-5	CASSLLAGLQETQYF	TGTGCCAGCAGCTTACTTGCCGGGCTCCAAGAGACCCAGTACTTC
TRBV12-3/TRBV12-4	TRBD1	many	14	TRBJ1-4	CASRDRGANEKLFF	TGTGCCAGCAGAGACAGGGGTGCTAATGAAAAACTGTTTTTT
TRBV11-2	TRBD1	few	18	TRBJ2-5	CASNPSRTDRGFQETQYF	TGTGCCAGCAACCCCTCGCGAACAGACAGGGGTTTTCAAGAGACCCAGTACTTC
TRBV3-1	TRBD1	many	15	TRBJ2-7	CASSQGQGWSYEQYF	TGTGCCAGCAGCCAAGGACAGGGTTGGTCCTACGAGCAGTACTTC
TRBV20-1	NA	NA	17	TRBJ2-1	CSATRPGTELGGNEQFF	TGCAGTGCCACCAGACCTGGGACAGAACTAGGAGGGAATGAGCAGTTCTTC
TRBV4-3	NA	few	14	TRBJ2-1	CASSQGSGKDEQFF	TGCGCCAGCAGCCAAGGTTCAGGGAAGGATGAGCAGTTCTTC
TRBV3-1	NA	NA	16	TRBJ2-7	CASSQEIDSVTYEQYF	TGTGCCAGCAGCCAAGAAATAGACAGCGTCACCTACGAGCAGTACTTC
TRBV5-1	TRBD1	NA	14	TRBJ1-2	CASSRGQANYGYTF	TGCGCCAGCAGCAGGGGACAGGCTAACTATGGCTACACCTTC
TRBV7-2	NA	NA	14	TRBJ2-1	CASSLDAGVDEQFF	TGTGCCAGCAGCTTAGACGCAGGGGTGGATGAGCAGTTCTTC